This T cell receptor beta chain derives from a study of neurological immune-mediated disorders. Germline assignment: CDR1 SQVTM and CDR2 ANQGSEA. V was trimmed by 4 bases and J by 3 bases, leaving 13 bases between them. CDR3 size: 13 residues. Time point noted: longitudinal time-point 2. This clonotype was recorded once. The target antigen is unknown. Study results and caveats: No expanded-clone CDR3 amino acid sequence recurred across subjects, suggesting private TCR-beta repertoires. TCR clonal expansion peaked in HTLV-1-associated myelopathy patients and was lowest in multiple sclerosis patients.

Synthesis of cDNA was carried out by template-switch 5'RACE. The reaction used 10-nucleotide random UMIs. Over 180 million TCR-beta sequences from 15-18 subjects were obtained in each sequencing run. TCRdb redid the calling of the 5' RACE reads with MiXCR, one entry per CDR3 protein. The sample includes tens of thousands of distinct CDR3 sequences, roughly 10% of them seen just once. Source material: PBMCs. The chain uses TRBV29-1 and TRBJ2-7, with D hard to call. The receptor was isolated from a man aged 25-45 years in good health. The CDR3 sequence is CSVVRIASYEQYF. CDR3 bases: TGCAGCGTTGTAAGGATAGCCAGCTACGAGCAGTACTTC.